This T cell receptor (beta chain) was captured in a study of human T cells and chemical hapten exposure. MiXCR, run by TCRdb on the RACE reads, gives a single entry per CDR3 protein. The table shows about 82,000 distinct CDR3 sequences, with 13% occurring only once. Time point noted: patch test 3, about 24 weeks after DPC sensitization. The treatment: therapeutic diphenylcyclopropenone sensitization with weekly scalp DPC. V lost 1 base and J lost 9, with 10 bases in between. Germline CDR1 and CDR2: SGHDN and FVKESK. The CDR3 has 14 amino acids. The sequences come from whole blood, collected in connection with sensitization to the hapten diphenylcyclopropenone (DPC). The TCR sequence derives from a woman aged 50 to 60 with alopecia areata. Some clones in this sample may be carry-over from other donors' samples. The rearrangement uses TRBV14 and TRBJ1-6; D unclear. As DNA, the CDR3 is TGTGCCAGCAGCCAAGCCCTCCGAGGTTCACCCCTCCACTTT. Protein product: CASSQALRGSPLHF. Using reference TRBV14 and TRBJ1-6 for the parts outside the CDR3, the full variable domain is EAGVTQFPSHSVIEKGQTVTLRCDPISGHDNLYWYRRVMGKEIKFLLHFVKESKQDESGMPNNRFLAERTGGTYSTLKVQPAELEDSGVYFCASSQALRGSPLHFGNGTRLTVT.